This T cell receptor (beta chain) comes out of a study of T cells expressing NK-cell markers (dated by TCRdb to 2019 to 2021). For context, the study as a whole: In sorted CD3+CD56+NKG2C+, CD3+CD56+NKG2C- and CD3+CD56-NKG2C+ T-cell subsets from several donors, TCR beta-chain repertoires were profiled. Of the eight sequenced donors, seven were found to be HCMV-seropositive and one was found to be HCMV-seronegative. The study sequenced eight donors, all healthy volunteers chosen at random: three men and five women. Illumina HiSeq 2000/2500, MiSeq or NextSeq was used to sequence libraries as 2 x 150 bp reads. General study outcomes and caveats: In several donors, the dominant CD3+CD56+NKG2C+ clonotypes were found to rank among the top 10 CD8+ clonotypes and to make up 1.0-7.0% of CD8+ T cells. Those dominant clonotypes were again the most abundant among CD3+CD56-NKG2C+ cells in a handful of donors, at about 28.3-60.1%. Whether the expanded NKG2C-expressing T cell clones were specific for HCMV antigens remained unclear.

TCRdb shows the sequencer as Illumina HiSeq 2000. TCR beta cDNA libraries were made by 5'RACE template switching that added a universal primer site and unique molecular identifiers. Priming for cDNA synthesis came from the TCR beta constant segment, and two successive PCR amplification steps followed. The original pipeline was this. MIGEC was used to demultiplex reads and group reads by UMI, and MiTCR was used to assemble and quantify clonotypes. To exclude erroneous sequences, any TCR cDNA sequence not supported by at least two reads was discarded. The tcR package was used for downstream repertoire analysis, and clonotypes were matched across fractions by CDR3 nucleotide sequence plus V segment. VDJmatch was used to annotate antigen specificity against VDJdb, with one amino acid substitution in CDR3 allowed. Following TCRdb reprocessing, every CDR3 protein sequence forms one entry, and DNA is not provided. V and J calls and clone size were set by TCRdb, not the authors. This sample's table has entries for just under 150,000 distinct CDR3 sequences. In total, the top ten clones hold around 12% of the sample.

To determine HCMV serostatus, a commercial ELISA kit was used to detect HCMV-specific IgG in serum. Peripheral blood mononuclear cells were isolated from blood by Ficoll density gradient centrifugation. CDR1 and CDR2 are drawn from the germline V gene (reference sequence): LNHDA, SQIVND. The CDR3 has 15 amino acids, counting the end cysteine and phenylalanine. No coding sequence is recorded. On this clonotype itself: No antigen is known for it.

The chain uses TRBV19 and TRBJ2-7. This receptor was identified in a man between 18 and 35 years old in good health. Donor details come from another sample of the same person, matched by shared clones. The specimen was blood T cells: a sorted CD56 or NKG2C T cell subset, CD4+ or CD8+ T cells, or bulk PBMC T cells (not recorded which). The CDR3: CASSILAGSSYEQYF. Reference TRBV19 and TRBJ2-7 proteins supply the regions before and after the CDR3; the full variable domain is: DGGITQSPKYLFRKEGQNVTLSCEQNLNHDAMYWYRQDPGQGLRLIYYSQIVNDFQKGDIAEGYSVSREKKESFPLTVTSAQKNPTAFYLCASSILAGSSYEQYFGPGTRLTVT.